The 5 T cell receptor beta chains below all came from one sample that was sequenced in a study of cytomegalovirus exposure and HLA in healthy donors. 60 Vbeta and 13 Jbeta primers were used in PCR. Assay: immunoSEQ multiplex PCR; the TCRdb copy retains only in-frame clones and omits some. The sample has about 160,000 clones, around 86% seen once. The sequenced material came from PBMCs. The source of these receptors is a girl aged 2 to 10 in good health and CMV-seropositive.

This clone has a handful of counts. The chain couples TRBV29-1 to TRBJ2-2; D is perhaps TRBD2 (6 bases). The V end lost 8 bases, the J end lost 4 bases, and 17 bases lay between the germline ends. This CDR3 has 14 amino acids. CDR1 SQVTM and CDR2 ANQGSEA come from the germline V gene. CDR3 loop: CSCGGVLSTGELFF. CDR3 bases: TGCAGCTGTGGAGGGGTTCTTAGCACCGGGGAGCTGTTTTTT.

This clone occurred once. CDR3 residues: CASSQDIYNQPQHF. CDR3 coding DNA: TGCGCCAGCAGCCAAGACATCTACAATCAGCCCCAGCATTTT. The chain combines TRBV4-1 with TRBJ1-5; D gene unclear. Germline CDR1 reads MGHRA; CDR2 reads YSYEKL. This CDR3 comprises 14 residues. Trimming cost V 0 bases and J 3 bases, with 6 bases left between them.

The CDR3 region is CASSLRRLAGKVSYNEQFF. For the CDR3, the DNA is TGTGCCAGCAGCTTACGGCGGCTAGCGGGCAAAGTCTCCTACAATGAGCAGTTCTTC. The chain combines TRBV11-2 with TRBJ2-1; 8 nucleotides agree with TRBD2. Germline loops: CDR1 SGHAT, CDR2 FQNNGV. V lost 2 bases, J lost 0 bases, and 12 bases stayed unmatched. CDR3 length: 19 amino acids.

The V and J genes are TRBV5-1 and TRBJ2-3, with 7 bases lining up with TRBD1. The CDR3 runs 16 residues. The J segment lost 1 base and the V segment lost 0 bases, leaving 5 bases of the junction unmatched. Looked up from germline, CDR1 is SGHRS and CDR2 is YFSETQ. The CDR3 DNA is TGCGCCAGCAGCTTGGCCGTCACAGGGGGCACAGATACGCAGTATTTT. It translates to CASSLAVTGGTDTQYF.

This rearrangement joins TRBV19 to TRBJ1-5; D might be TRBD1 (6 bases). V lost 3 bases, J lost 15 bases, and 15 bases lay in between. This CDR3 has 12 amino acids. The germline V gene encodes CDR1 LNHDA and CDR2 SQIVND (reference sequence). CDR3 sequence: CASSIHDRRRHF. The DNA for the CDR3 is TGTGCCAGTAGTATTCATGACAGGAGAAGGCATTTT. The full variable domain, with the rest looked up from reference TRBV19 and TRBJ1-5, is DGGITQSPKYLFRKEGQNVTLSCEQNLNHDAMYWYRQDPGQGLRLIYYSQIVNDFQKGDIAEGYSVSREKKESFPLTVTSAQKNPTAFYLCASSIHDRRRHFGDGTRLSIL.